This entry lists 24 T cell receptor beta chains sequenced from one sample in a study of naive and memory T cell subsets. An equimolar mix of two oligonucleotides served as the beta constant-region primer for TRBC1 and TRBC2. Nested alpha and beta constant-region primers with the SP2 primer drove four PCR rounds on ligated cDNA. TCRdb ran MiXCR on the UMI-ligation and nested PCR reads and lists one entry per CDR3 protein. The sample includes over 20,000 distinct CDR3 sequences, 7% to 10% seen only once; the top ten take 22%. The material sequenced was central memory CD8+ T cells from blood. The origin of the receptors is a human donor in good health.

This clonotype showed up many times. The CDR3 protein is CASSQVPTENTEAFF. In nucleotides, the CDR3 is TGCGCCAGCAGCCAAGTTCCGACAGAGAACACTGAAGCTTTCTTT. This sequence joins TRBV4-3 and TRBJ1-1, with a possible D match to TRBD1 (5 bases). The CDR3 covers 15 residues. Germline V gene data show CDR1 as LGHNA and CDR2 as YSLEER. The V end lost 1 base, the J end lost 1 base, and 10 bases lay between the germline ends.

This clonotype was counted at least ten times. The chain links TRBV4-3 to TRBJ2-1; TRBD1 matches 11 bases. CDR1 LGHNA and CDR2 YSLEER come from the germline V gene. This CDR3 comprises 16 residues. V dropped 3 bases and J dropped 7; count of bases not matched to a gene: 8. CDR3 loop: CASSQITGTGGNEQFF. The CDR3, as DNA: TGCGCCAGCAGCCAGATAACCGGGACAGGGGGAAATGAGCAGTTCTTC.

Many counts were recorded for this clonotype. J is TRBJ2-3 and V is TRBV6-4; D is unresolved. Germline lookup yields CDR1 MRHNA and CDR2 SNTAGT. The CDR3 length is 13 residues. V was pared by 2 bases and J by 0 bases, with 3 bases between. Written as DNA, the CDR3 is TGTGCCAGCAGTGACAGGAGCACAGATACGCAGTATTTT. Translating gives CASSDRSTDTQYF.

V usage is TRBV4-2 and J usage is TRBJ2-1, with 9 bases that match TRBD2. CDR3 length: 16 residues. J was trimmed by 3 bases and V by 4 bases; bases with no gene match: 7. Germline-derived CDR1 and CDR2 are LGHNA and YNFKEQ. CDR3 DNA: TGTGCCAGCAGCCTCCTAACTAGCGGGTACTACAATGAGCAGTTCTTC. Its protein is CASSLLTSGYYNEQFF.

This clonotype was detected a few times. The chain carries TRBV27 and TRBJ1-6; weak D call: TRBD1 (6 bases). Trimming shortened V by 1 base and J by 1 base, and 8 bases separated the two germline ends. CDR1 is MNHEY and CDR2 is SMNVEV in the germline V gene (reference sequence). The CDR3 is 16 amino acids. In DNA form, the CDR3 reads TGTGCCAGCAGTTTATGGGGGGCTTCCTATAATTCACCCCTCCACTTT. Residues: CASSLWGASYNSPLHF.

This clonotype has more than one count but fewer than ten. The gene calls are TRBV6-2 or TRBV6-3 and TRBJ2-7, with D perhaps given as TRBD1 or TRBD2 (5 bases each). V was pared by 2 bases and J by 7 bases, with 18 bases between. The CDR3 spans 15 residues. Looked up from germline, CDR1 is MNHEY and CDR2 is SVGEGT. The CDR3 nucleotides are TGTGCCAGCAGTTACGGCCCAGGACAACCGGGGGAGCAGTACTTC. This translates into CASSYGPGQPGEQYF.

This clonotype has more than one count but fewer than ten. The rearrangement uses TRBV4-2 and TRBJ2-1; 7 bases match TRBD2. The V and J ends lost 2 bases and 4 bases, in that order; junction bases with no gene match: 2. Germline V CDR1 and CDR2: LGHNA, YNFKEQ. The CDR3 extends over 14 amino acids. This chain's CDR3 is CASSQLAVYNEQFF. The CDR3 nucleotides read TGTGCCAGCAGCCAACTAGCGGTGTACAATGAGCAGTTCTTC.

J is TRBJ2-7 and V is TRBV5-6, with unresolved D. The CDR3 runs to 12 residues. V lost 4 bases and J lost 4, with 9 bases in between. Germline V CDR1 and CDR2: SGHDT, YYEEEE. In DNA form, the CDR3 reads TGTGCCAGCAGCGGCCTCGGATACGAGCAGTACTTC. It specifies CASSGLGYEQYF.

This clonotype occurred a few times. The rearrangement links TRBV6-4 to TRBJ1-1; D call uncertain. In germline, CDR1 is MRHNA, CDR2 SNTAGT. The CDR3 consists of 13 residues. V lost 4 bases and J lost 2, with 8 bases in between. CDR3: CASSVGANTEAFF. The CDR3 nucleotides are TGTGCCAGCAGTGTGGGAGCAAACACTGAAGCTTTCTTT.

This chain joins TRBV27 and TRBJ2-3; TRBD2 matches at 7 bases. The CDR3 has 19 residues. Looked up from germline, CDR1 is MNHEY and CDR2 is SMNVEV (reference sequence). The trim removed 2 bases at V and 0 bases at J, leaving 14 bases unmatched. The CDR3 reads CASSLGRVASGTSTDTQYF. DNA for the CDR3: TGTGCCAGCAGTTTAGGGCGAGTTGCGAGCGGGACTAGCACAGATACGCAGTATTTT.

The chain is built from TRBV7-9 and TRBJ2-2; TRBD1 matches 7 bases. Per germline, CDR1 SEHNR and CDR2 FQNEAQ (reference sequence). The CDR3 extends over 14 amino acids. V was clipped by 6 bases and J by 11 bases; unmatched bases: 12. The CDR3 sequence is CASRPKTGNLELFF. The CDR3 coding sequence is TGTGCCAGCAGACCAAAGACAGGGAATTTAGAGCTGTTTTTT.

By frequency in the sample, this clonotype is medium-sized. This rearrangement joins TRBV6-1 to TRBJ1-5; no firm D call. CDR1 and CDR2 from the germline V gene are MNHNS and SASEGT. The V gene lost 4 bases and the J gene lost 4 bases, with 17 bases spanning the gap. The CDR3 sequence is 16 residues long. CDR3 residues: CASSGTEALWNQPQHF. CDR3 bases: TGTGCCAGCAGTGGCACGGAAGCCTTGTGGAATCAGCCCCAGCATTTT.

This clonotype has ten or more counts. V is TRBV20-1 and J is TRBJ1-2, with a weak D call TRBD1 (5 bases). Trimming took 2 bases from V and 4 from J, leaving 11 bases between them. CDR1 and CDR2 (germline): DFQATT, SNEGSKA (reference sequence). This CDR3 has 13 amino acids. This CDR3 is CSARPRETYGYTF. CDR3 DNA sequence: TGCAGTGCTAGACCCAGGGAGACCTATGGCTACACCTTC.

In this sample, this clonotype turned up many times. V usage is TRBV19 and J usage is TRBJ2-7; D tentatively reads TRBD1 or TRBD2 (5 bases each). This CDR3 is built from 15 residues. Looked up from germline, CDR1 is LNHDA and CDR2 is SQIVND (reference sequence). V gave up 3 bases and J gave up 0 bases, with 12 bases separating them. CDR3: CASSMGDPSSYEQYF. CDR3 nucleotides: TGTGCCAGTAGTATGGGGGACCCGAGCTCCTACGAGCAGTACTTC.

V is TRBV6-1 and J is TRBJ2-7; D could derive from TRBD1 or TRBD2 (6 bases each). The CDR3 extends over 15 amino acids. CDR1 is MNHNS, CDR2 SASEGT, per germline. Trimming cost V 3 bases and J 4 bases, with 16 bases left between them. CDR3 in amino acids: CASSEREEGVYEQYF. In DNA, the CDR3 is TGTGCCAGCAGTGAGAGAGAGGAGGGGGTTTACGAGCAGTACTTC.

This clonotype has only a few counts. Written as DNA, the CDR3 is TGTGCCAGCACTCCCGGAGGCAGCCCCTACAATGAGCAGTTCTTC. Translation gives CASTPGGSPYNEQFF. The V call is TRBV7-9, the J call TRBJ2-1, with D maybe TRBD2 (5 bases). V dropped 7 bases and J dropped 2 bases, with 15 bases sitting between them. Germline V gives CDR1 SEHNR, CDR2 FQNEAQ (reference sequence). This CDR3 has 15 amino acids. The whole variable domain, remainder taken from reference TRBV7-9 and TRBJ2-1, is DTGVSQNPRHKITKRGQNVTFRCDPISEHNRLYWYRQTLGQGPEFLTYFQNEAQLEKSRLLSDRFSAERPKGSFSTLEIQRTEQGDSAMYLCASTPGGSPYNEQFFGPGTRLTVL.

This clonotype has ten or more counts. The gene calls are TRBV20-1 and TRBJ2-1; D may be TRBD1 (5 bases). V was cut by 1 base and J by 6 bases, with 10 bases left in between. The germline V gene has CDR1 DFQATT and CDR2 SNEGSKA (reference sequence). The CDR3 is 13 residues long. For the CDR3, the DNA is TGCAGTGCTAGAGTTTCGGACATCAATGAGCAGTTCTTC. Translating gives CSARVSDINEQFF.

This clonotype has ten or more counts. The chain uses TRBV5-6 and TRBJ1-6; 8 bases are a match to TRBD1. This CDR3 is built from 14 residues. V trimming: 5 bases; J trimming: 17 bases; junction bases outside the gene matches: 15. Germline CDR1 is SGHDT and CDR2 is YYEEEE. The CDR3 DNA is TGTGCCAGCAGGAGAGGGACAGGAAGTCTTGGCGTCCACTTT. It yields the protein CASRRGTGSLGVHF.

This clonotype appeared many times. J is TRBJ2-7 and V is TRBV25-1; D is uncertain. V shed 3 bases and J shed 4 bases, with 4 bases lying between them. The germline CDR1 and CDR2 sequences are MGHDK and SYGVNS. The CDR3 runs to 11 residues. The CDR3 protein is CASSDLYEQYF. The CDR3 coding sequence is TGTGCCAGCAGTGACCTTTACGAGCAGTACTTC.

This clonotype has a handful of counts. The V call is TRBV10-3, the J call TRBJ1-1, with unresolved D. V was shortened by 10 bases and J by 1 base, with 10 bases between the two germline ends. This CDR3 has 12 residues. CDR1 is ENHRY, CDR2 SYGVKD, per germline. Here the CDR3 DNA reads TGTGCCACCCGAGGCTCGAACACTGAAGCTTTCTTT. This gives the protein CATRGSNTEAFF.

The gene calls are TRBV28 and TRBJ2-7, with 11 bases fitting TRBD2. This CDR3 spans 14 amino acids. Germline-derived CDR1 and CDR2 are MDHEN and SYDVKM. V dropped 5 bases and J dropped 6; count of bases not matched to a gene: 6. The chain's CDR3 is CASSLAGGLAEQYF. The DNA for the CDR3 is TGTGCCAGCAGTCTAGCGGGAGGTCTAGCCGAGCAGTACTTC.

This clonotype has more than one count but fewer than ten. V is TRBV5-1 and J is TRBJ2-7, with no clear D. From germline, CDR1 is SGHRS and CDR2 YFSETQ. The CDR3 extends over 13 amino acids. The ends were cut back, 2 bases at V and 6 bases at J, with 12 bases in the middle. The CDR3 sequence is CASSLAMAAEQYF. Written as DNA, the CDR3 is TGCGCCAGCAGCTTAGCGATGGCAGCCGAGCAGTACTTC.

The table lists this clonotype with many counts. The V call is TRBV18, the J call TRBJ2-5; TRBD1 matches at 11 bases. The germline gives CDR1 KGHSH, CDR2 LQKENI. The J segment lost 5 bases and the V segment lost 1 base, leaving 6 bases of the junction unmatched. The CDR3 is made up of 16 amino acids. CDR3 nucleotide sequence: TGTGCCAGCTCACCACGGACAGGGGGCGAAGGGGAGACCCAGTACTTC. It translates to CASSPRTGGEGETQYF.

This clonotype was seen many times. V and J are TRBV10-1 and TRBJ2-7; the D is unclear. V gave up 2 bases and J gave up 5 bases, with 1 base separating them. The CDR3 is 10 residues long. The germline gives CDR1 WNHNN, CDR2 SYGVQD (reference sequence). The CDR3 coding sequence is TGCGCCAGCAGTGAGAACGAGCAGTACTTC. It encodes CASSENEQYF.